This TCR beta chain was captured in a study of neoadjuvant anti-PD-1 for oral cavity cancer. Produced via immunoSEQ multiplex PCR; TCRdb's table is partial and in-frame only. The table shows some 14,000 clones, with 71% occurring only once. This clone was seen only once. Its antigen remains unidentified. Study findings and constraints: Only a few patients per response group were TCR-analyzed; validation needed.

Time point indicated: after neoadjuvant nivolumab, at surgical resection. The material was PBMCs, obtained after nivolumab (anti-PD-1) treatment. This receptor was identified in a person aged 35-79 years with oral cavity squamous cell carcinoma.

CDR3 amino acids: CASSKSTYQETQYF. CDR3 DNA sequence: TGTGCCAGCAGCAAATCCACGTACCAAGAGACCCAGTACTTC. The chain links TRBV21-1 to TRBJ2-5. TRBV21-1 is listed as a pseudogene. This CDR3 comprises 14 residues.